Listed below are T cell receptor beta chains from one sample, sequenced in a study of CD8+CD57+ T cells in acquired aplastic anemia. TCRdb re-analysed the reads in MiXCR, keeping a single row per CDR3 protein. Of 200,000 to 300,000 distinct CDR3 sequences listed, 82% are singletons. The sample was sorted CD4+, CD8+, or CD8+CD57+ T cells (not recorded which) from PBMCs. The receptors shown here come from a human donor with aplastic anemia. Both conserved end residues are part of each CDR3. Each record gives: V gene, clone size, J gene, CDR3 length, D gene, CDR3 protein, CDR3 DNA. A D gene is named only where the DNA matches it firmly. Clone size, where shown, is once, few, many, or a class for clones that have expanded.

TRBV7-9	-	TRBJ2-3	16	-	CASSLTSGASGDTQYF	TGTGCCAGCAGCTTGACTAGTGGAGCCTCGGGAGATACGCAGTATTTT
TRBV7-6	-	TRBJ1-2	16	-	CAGSSGRLLSPHHYTF	TGTGCCGGCAGCTCGGGCAGATTACTTTCACCCCACCACTACACCTTC
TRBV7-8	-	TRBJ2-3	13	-	CASGDGGAADPYF	TGTGCCAGCGGCGACGGGGGAGCAGCTGATCCGTATTTT
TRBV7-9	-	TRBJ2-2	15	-	CASSGLRSDSREQFF	TGTGCCAGCAGCGGATTAAGAAGTGACAGCAGGGAGCAGTTTTTT
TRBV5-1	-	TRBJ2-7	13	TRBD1	CASSTTGGYEQYF	TGCGCCAGCAGCACGACAGGGGGTTACGAGCAGTACTTC
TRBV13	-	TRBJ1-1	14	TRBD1	CASSDRGVNTEAFF	TGTGCCAGCTCGGACAGGGGCGTCAACACTGAAGCTTTCTTT
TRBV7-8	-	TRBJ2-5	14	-	CASSLASYRGTPQF	TGTGCCAGCAGCTTAGCTAGCTACCGCGGAACCCCGCAGTTC
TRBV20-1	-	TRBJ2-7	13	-	CSARRETGYEQYF	TGCAGTGCTAGGCGCGAAACGGGGTACGAGCAGTACTTC
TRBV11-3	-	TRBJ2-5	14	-	CATCRQANEETQYF	TGTGCCACCTGCAGACAGGCCAACGAAGAGACCCAGTACTTC
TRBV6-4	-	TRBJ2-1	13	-	CASSLGLEYEQFF	TGTGCCAGCAGTCTTGGACTCGAATATGAGCAGTTCTTC
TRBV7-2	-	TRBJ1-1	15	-	CASSLALTIAGRRFF	TGTGCCAGCAGCTTAGCGCTCACTATTGCGGGACGAAGATTCTTT
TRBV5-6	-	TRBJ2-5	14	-	CASSMGSEQETQYF	TGTGCCAGCAGCATGGGCAGCGAGCAAGAGACCCAGTACTTC
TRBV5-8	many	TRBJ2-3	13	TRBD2	CASSFTSADTQYF	TGTGCCAGCAGCTTTACTAGCGCAGATACGCAGTATTTT
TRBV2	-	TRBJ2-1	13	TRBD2	CASGDGSGGTPYF	TGTGCCAGCGGGGACGGGAGCGGGGGTACCCCTTATTTT
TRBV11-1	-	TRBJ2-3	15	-	CASSPVETIEDTQYF	TGTGCCAGCAGCCCCGTTGAGACGATCGAGGATACGCAGTATTTT
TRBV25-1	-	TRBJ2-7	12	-	CASSIWGNEQYF	TGTGCCAGTAGTATCTGGGGAAACGAGCAGTACTTC
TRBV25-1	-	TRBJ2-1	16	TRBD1	CASSGDPDRLYNEQFF	TGTGCCAGCAGTGGGGACCCGGACAGGTTGTACAATGAGCAGTTCTTC
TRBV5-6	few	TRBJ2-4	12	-	CASSLGENIQYF	TGTGCCAGCAGCTTGGGGGAGAACATTCAGTACTTC
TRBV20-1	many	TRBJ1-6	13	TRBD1	CSAKDRENSPLHF	TGCAGTGCCAAGGACAGGGAGAATTCACCCCTCCACTTT
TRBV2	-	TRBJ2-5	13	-	CASSGDLGETQYF	TGTGCCAGCAGTGGAGATCTGGGGGAGACCCAGTACTTC
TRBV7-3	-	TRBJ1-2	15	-	CASSGPGSVGSARTF	TGTGCCAGCAGCGGGCCGGGCAGCGTCGGCTCGGCCAGGACCTTC
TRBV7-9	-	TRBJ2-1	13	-	CARQVSRETQYFF	TGTGCCAGACAGGTGTCTAGGGAGACCCAGTACTTCTTC
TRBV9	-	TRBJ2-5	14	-	CASSVGVSRNKHHF	TGTGCCAGCAGCGTAGGGGTCTCGAGAAATAAGCACCACTTC
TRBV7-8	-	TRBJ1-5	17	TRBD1	CASSSTPGTGGTQPQHF	TGTGCCAGCAGCTCGACTCCAGGGACAGGGGGCACTCAGCCCCAGCATTTT
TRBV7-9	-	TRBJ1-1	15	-	CAYEVAASQKTEYFF	TGTGCCTACGAGGTAGCGGCGTCACAAAAGACTGAGTACTTCTTT
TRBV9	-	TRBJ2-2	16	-	CASSVGVAGNDGELFF	TGTGCCAGCAGCGTAGGGGTCGCGGGAAATGACGGGGAGCTGTTTTTT
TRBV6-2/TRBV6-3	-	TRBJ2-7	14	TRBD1	CASSQGQGLIEQYF	TGTGCCAGCAGCCAAGGACAGGGTTTAATCGAGCAGTACTTC
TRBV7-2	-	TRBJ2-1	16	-	CASSLTRGADYDYQFF	TGTGCCAGCAGCTTGACAAGGGGCGCCGACTATGACTACCAGTTCTTC
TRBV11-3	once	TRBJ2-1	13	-	CASSFGLTDEQFF	TGTGCCAGCAGCTTTGGTCTGACCGATGAGCAGTTCTTC
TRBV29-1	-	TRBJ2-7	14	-	CSALRQTPANEQYF	TGCAGCGCCCTACGACAGACCCCTGCGAACGAGCAGTACTTC
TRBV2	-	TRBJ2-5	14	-	CANDVAYSNQPQYF	TGTGCCAACGATGTAGCCTATAGCAATCAGCCCCAGTACTTC
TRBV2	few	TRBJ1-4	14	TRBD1	CASSEWLDRAKLFF	TGTGCCAGCAGTGAATGGTTGGACAGGGCAAAACTGTTTTTT
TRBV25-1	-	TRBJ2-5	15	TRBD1	CASSEVRDRGEIQYF	TGTGCCAGCAGTGAGGTTCGGGACAGAGGAGAGATTCAGTACTTC
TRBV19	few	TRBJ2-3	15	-	CASSTSGFPTDTQYF	TGTGCCAGTAGCACCTCGGGGTTTCCCACAGATACGCAGTATTTT
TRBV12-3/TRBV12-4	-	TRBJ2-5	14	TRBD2	CASRATSGQETQYF	TGTGCCAGCAGGGCCACTAGCGGACAAGAGACCCAGTACTTC
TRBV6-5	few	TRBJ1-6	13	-	CASPGLDNSPLHF	TGTGCCAGTCCGGGACTGGATAATTCACCCCTCCACTTT
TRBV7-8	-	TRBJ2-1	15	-	CASSLAAEPNSNQFF	TGTGCCAGCAGCTTAGCGGCAGAACCTAATAGCAATCAGTTCTTC
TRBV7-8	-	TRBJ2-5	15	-	CASSLAQHTKYTQYF	TGTGCCAGCAGCTTAGCCCAACATACAAAATATACTCAGTACTTC
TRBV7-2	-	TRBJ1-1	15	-	CASGLGVTYEPYFFF	TGTGCCAGCGGATTGGGGGTGACCTACGAGCCGTACTTCTTCTTT
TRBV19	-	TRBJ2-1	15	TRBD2	CASSVSSGSSNEQFF	TGTGCCAGTAGTGTCTCTAGCGGGAGTTCCAATGAGCAGTTCTTC
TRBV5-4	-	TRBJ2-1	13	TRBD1	CASSWGQVGEQFF	TGTGCCAGCAGCTGGGGACAGGTCGGGGAGCAGTTCTTC
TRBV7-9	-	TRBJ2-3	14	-	CASSLAGGGDKQYF	TGTGCCAGCAGCTTAGCGGGAGGTGGCGATAAGCAATATTTT
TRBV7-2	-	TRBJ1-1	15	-	CASSLAEGVENEAFF	TGTGCCAGCAGCTTAGCAGAGGGGGTGGAAAATGAAGCTTTCTTT
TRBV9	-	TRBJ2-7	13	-	CASSVGIGTQYFF	-
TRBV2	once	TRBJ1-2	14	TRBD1	CASSRGQGATGYTF	TGTGCCAGCAGCCGGGGACAGGGGGCGACTGGCTACACCTTC
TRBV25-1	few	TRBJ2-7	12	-	CASSDQAYEQYF	TGTGCCAGCAGTGACCAGGCCTACGAGCAGTACTTC
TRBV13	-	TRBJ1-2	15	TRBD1	CASSLDRGAPKSNTF	TGTGCCAGCAGCTTGGACAGGGGTGCCCCTAAGAGCAACACCTTC
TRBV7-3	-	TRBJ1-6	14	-	CASSSDRNSAPLHF	TGTGCCAGCAGCTCGGACAGAAATAGTGCACCCCTCCACTTT
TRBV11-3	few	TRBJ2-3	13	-	CASGFEVTDTQYF	TGTGCCAGCGGCTTCGAGGTGACAGATACGCAGTATTTT
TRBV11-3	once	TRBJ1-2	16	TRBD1	CASSLHDRGLDYGYTF	TGTGCCAGCAGCTTACATGACAGGGGCTTGGACTATGGCTACACCTTC
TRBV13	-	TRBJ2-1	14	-	CASSHGLVMNEQFF	TGTGCCAGCAGCCATGGTCTAGTTATGAATGAGCAGTTCTTC
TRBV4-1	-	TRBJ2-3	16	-	CASSQDGATSTDTQYF	TGCGCCAGCAGCCAAGATGGGGCTACTAGCACAGATACGCAGTATTTT
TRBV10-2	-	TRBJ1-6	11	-	CASSDPSPLHF	TGCGCCAGCAGTGACCCGTCGCCCCTCCACTTT
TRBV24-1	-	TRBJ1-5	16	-	CATSATGLTGNQPQHF	TGTGCCACCAGTGCTACAGGGTTAACGGGCAATCAGCCCCAGCATTTT
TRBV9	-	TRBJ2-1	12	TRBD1	CASSPQGYGELF	TGCGCCAGCAGCCCACAGGGGTATGGGGAGCTGTTC
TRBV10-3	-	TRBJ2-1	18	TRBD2	CAISESRGAGLADNEQFF	TGTGCCATCAGTGAGTCTCGGGGGGCGGGACTAGCGGATAATGAGCAGTTCTTC